Listed below are T cell receptor beta chains from one sample, sequenced in a study of vaccination and CD4 T cells after COVID-19. Their antigens remain unidentified. TCRdb re-analysed the PCR reads in MiXCR, keeping a single row per CDR3 protein. This sample has about 21,000 distinct CDR3 sequences, with nearly 50% found just once. Material for sequencing was CD4+ T cells from blood, cultured in vitro. The receptors come from a human donor who had recovered from COVID-19. The CDR3 runs from the conserved cysteine through the conserved F or W. The D gene is left open where the match is weak. Rows may omit the clone size; those that give it use once, few, many or a size class.

d_call | j_call | v_call | clone_size | cdr3_nt | cdr3_aa
TRBD1 | TRBJ1-2 | TRBV6-5 | - | TGTGCCAGCAGTTACTCCAACAGGGGGACGGATGGCTACACCTTC | CASSYSNRGTDGYTF
- | TRBJ2-7 | TRBV19 | - | TGTGCCAGTTCGAGACAGATCCAACTTGTCTACGAGCAGTACTTC | CASSRQIQLVYEQYF
TRBD2 | TRBJ2-1 | TRBV20-1 | - | TGCAGTGCTAGAATTACTAGCGGTCGTGAGCAGTTCTTC | CSARITSGREQFF
- | TRBJ2-2 | TRBV6-1 | few | TGTGCCAGCAGGGAACTAGCACCGAACACCGGGGAGCTGTTTTTT | CASRELAPNTGELFF
TRBD1 | TRBJ2-3 | TRBV6-2/TRBV6-3 | few | TGTGCCAGCCTCCGGACAGGGACGGATACGCAGTATTTT | CASLRTGTDTQYF
TRBD1 | TRBJ2-7 | TRBV6-1 | - | TGTGCCACCGGGTCACCACAACAGGGGAGCCACGAGCAGTACTTC | CATGSPQQGSHEQYF
TRBD1 | TRBJ2-4 | TRBV11-3 | - | TGTGCCAGCACCCAGACAGGGTCAGGGTACATTCAGTACTTC | CASTQTGSGYIQYF
TRBD1 | TRBJ2-7 | TRBV20-1 | - | TGCAGTGCTAGAGGGGACAGGTACTACGAGCAGTACTTC | CSARGDRYYEQYF
TRBD1 | TRBJ1-2 | TRBV7-2 | few | TGTGCCAGCAGTCAGGGGGGGGCAGCCTATGGCTACACCTTC | CASSQGGAAYGYTF
TRBD1 | TRBJ1-6 | TRBV14 | - | TGTGCCAGCAGCCACCAACAGGGGGGATATTCACCCCTCCACTTT | CASSHQQGGYSPLHF
- | TRBJ2-3 | TRBV10-3 | - | TGTGCCATCAGTGACTTTAAGCAGGGAACAGATACGCAGTATTTT | CAISDFKQGTDTQYF
- | TRBJ1-4 | TRBV6-1 | - | TGTGCCAGCAGCAGCCAACTAGCGGGACTCGGGGAAAAACTGTTTTTT | CASSSQLAGLGEKLFF
- | TRBJ1-1 | TRBV12-3/TRBV12-4 | - | TGTGCCAGCAGTCCTAGAATCACTGAAGCTTTCTTT | CASSPRITEAFF
- | TRBJ1-5 | TRBV6-2/TRBV6-3 | few | TGTGCCAGCAGTGGGCAGCATCAGCCCCAGCATTTT | CASSGQHQPQHF